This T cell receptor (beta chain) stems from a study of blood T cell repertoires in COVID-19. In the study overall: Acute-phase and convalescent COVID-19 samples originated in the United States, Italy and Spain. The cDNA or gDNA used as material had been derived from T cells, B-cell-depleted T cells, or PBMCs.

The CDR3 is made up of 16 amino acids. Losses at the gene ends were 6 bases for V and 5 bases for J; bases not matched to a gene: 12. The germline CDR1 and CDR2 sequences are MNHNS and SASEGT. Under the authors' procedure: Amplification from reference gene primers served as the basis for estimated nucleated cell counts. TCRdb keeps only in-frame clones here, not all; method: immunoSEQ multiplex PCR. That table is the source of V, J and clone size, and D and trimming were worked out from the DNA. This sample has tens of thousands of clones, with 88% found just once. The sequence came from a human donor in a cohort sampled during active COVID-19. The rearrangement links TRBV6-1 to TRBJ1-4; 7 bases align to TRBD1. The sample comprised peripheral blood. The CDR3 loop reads CASRENRQGWNEKLFF. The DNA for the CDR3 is TGTGCCAGCAGAGAAAACCGACAGGGTTGGAATGAAAAACTGTTTTTT.